This TCR beta chain was captured by sequencing in a study of cytomegalovirus exposure and HLA in healthy donors. This CDR3 is 18 amino acids long. Deletions cut 3 bases from V and 0 bases from J, with 18 bases between. Germline loops: CDR1 SGHTA, CDR2 FQGNSA. As for the donors, each was a healthy bone marrow donor. A multiplex PCR was run with 60 Vbeta primers and 13 Jbeta primers. Sequencing used immunoSEQ multiplex PCR; TCRdb keeps in-frame clones, though not all of them. This repertoire includes about 130,000 clones. The sequenced sample consisted of PBMCs. The TCR originated in a man aged 18 to 30 in good health and CMV-seronegative. This sequence joins TRBV7-2 and TRBJ2-1; TRBD1 might be the D (6 bases). The CDR3 DNA follows: TGTGCCAGCAGCTTTGCCAGGGACAAAACAAGCTCCTACAATGAGCAGTTCTTC. Translating it yields CASSFARDKTSSYNEQFF.